The 14 T cell receptor beta chains below all came from one sample that was sequenced in a study of shared clonotypes between healthy human individuals. Only in-frame clones appear in the TCRdb table, and some are missing; sequencing was by immunoSEQ multiplex PCR. Of about 1,900,000 clones in the sample, approximately 94% were seen once. CD8 cells regarded as naive lacked CD45RO, were positively chosen for CCR7, and omitted terminally differentiated effector memory CD45RA+ cells. Sequencing used naive CD8+ T cells sorted from blood. These receptors all stem from a man aged 18 to 30 in good health.

CDR3 bases: TGCAGCGTTGAAAGCCCTACAGGGGGGAGCACCGGGGAGCTGTTTTTT. Its translation is CSVESPTGGSTGELFF. This chain connects TRBV29-1 to TRBJ2-2; the match to TRBD1 covers 8 bases. Trimming took 2 bases from V and 4 from J; bases not matched to a gene: 9. The V gene's germline CDR1 is SQVTM and CDR2 ANQGSEA. The CDR3 contains 16 residues.

This rearrangement joins TRBV7-6 to TRBJ2-5; no definite D call. The germline V gene has CDR1 SGHVS and CDR2 FNYEAQ. V lost 5 bases, J lost 3 bases, and 7 bases lay in between. This CDR3 contains 12 residues. In DNA, the CDR3 is TGTGCCAGCAGCCTCATGAAAGAGACCCAGTACTTC. Its translation: CASSLMKETQYF.

The rearrangement uses TRBV4-1 and TRBJ2-7; D may be TRBD1 (5 bases). Germline V CDR1 and CDR2: MGHRA, YSYEKL. The CDR3 has 15 amino acids. The ends were cut back, 1 base at V and 0 bases at J, with 10 bases in the middle. DNA for the CDR3: TGCGCCAGCAGCCAAGTCGCACAGGACTCCTACGAGCAGTACTTC. This codes for CASSQVAQDSYEQYF.

Regarding this clone: The same CDR3 also results from other DNA sequences found in this sample. The gene calls are TRBV9 and TRBJ2-7, with TRBD2 matching 16 bases. V dropped 2 bases and J dropped 7; count of bases not matched to a gene: 3. The CDR3 has 15 residues. From germline, CDR1 is SGDLS and CDR2 YYNGEE. The CDR3 spells CASSVGTSGGDEQYF. The CDR3 DNA follows: TGTGCCAGCAGCGTCGGGACTAGCGGGGGGGATGAGCAGTACTTC.

The chain uses TRBV19 and TRBJ1-2; tentative D call: TRBD1 (5 bases). CDR1 and CDR2 from the germline V gene are LNHDA and SQIVND (reference sequence). Between the trimmed V and J ends, which lost 10 bases and 2 bases, there was a span of 11 bases. This CDR3 comprises 12 residues. CDR3 sequence reads: CATLGENYGYTF. As DNA, the CDR3 is TGTGCCACCCTGGGGGAAAACTATGGCTACACCTTC.

The chain has TRBV13 and TRBJ2-7; D gene unclear. The CDR3 has 15 residues. Germline V lookup: CDR1 PRHDT, CDR2 FYEKMQ (reference sequence). V lost 3 bases to trimming and J lost 1 base, with 13 bases between them. The CDR3 region has the DNA TGTGCCAGCAGCTTCTTTGCGGACCCGTCCTACGAGCAGTACTTC. Its translation: CASSFFADPSYEQYF.

The V call is TRBV27, the J call TRBJ2-1; 10 bases fit TRBD2. The J segment lost 4 bases and the V segment lost 6 bases, leaving 6 bases of the junction unmatched. The CDR3 contains 15 residues. Germline loops: CDR1 MNHEY, CDR2 SMNVEV (reference sequence). The CDR3, as DNA: TGTGCCAGCAGGTACCTAGCGGGAGTGTACAATGAGCAGTTCTTC. This translates into CASRYLAGVYNEQFF.

V and J are TRBV4-3 and TRBJ1-1, with D perhaps TRBD1 (6 bases). Trimming cost V 1 base and J 3 bases, with 9 bases left between them. This CDR3 has 14 amino acids. Germline loops: CDR1 LGHNA, CDR2 YSLEER. CDR3 loop: CASSQAPGDTEAFF. In DNA, the CDR3 is TGCGCCAGCAGCCAAGCACCAGGGGACACTGAAGCTTTCTTT.

The chain carries TRBV29-1 and TRBJ2-7; TRBD2 might be the D (6 bases). The ends were cut back, 4 bases at V and 2 bases at J, with 15 bases in the middle. The CDR3 sequence is 14 residues long. CDR1 and CDR2 (germline): SQVTM, ANQGSEA. This CDR3 reads CSVVEGISPYEQYF. Here the CDR3 DNA reads TGCAGCGTTGTGGAGGGGATCTCACCCTACGAGCAGTACTTC.

The chain carries TRBV4-3 and TRBJ2-7; maybe TRBD2 (5 bases). This CDR3 is 13 amino acids long. Trimming cost V 0 bases and J 6 bases, with 9 bases left between them. CDR1 and CDR2 (germline): LGHNA, YSLEER. CDR3 protein: CASSQDEGREQYF. The CDR3 bases are TGCGCCAGCAGCCAAGATGAGGGCCGCGAGCAGTACTTC.

The CDR3 coding sequence is TGCAGTGCCACGAACTATACGCAGTATTTT. Translation gives CSATNYTQYF. The chain uses TRBV20-1 and TRBJ2-3; no definite D call. Per germline, CDR1 DFQATT and CDR2 SNEGSKA (reference sequence). Trimming cost V 6 bases and J 7 bases, with 8 bases left between them. The CDR3 spans 10 residues.

This chain connects TRBV4-3 to TRBJ2-3; possibly TRBD2 for D (5 bases). V dropped 1 base and J dropped 2 bases, with 13 bases sitting between them. CDR1 LGHNA and CDR2 YSLEER come from the germline V gene. The CDR3 is 16 amino acids. For the CDR3, the DNA is TGCGCCAGCAGCCAAGTGAGCGGAGGCGACACAGATACGCAGTATTTT. This gives the protein CASSQVSGGDTDTQYF.

The chain recombines TRBV11-2 with TRBJ1-3; unclear D gene. Trimming took 5 bases from V and 0 from J, leaving 8 bases between them. Germline CDR1 and CDR2: SGHAT and FQNNGV. The CDR3 has 14 amino acids. CDR3 bases: TGTGCCAGCAGCGAGGGAAGCTCTGGAAACACCATATATTTT. It translates to CASSEGSSGNTIYF.

This chain connects TRBV9 to TRBJ1-5, with 11 bases matching TRBD1. CDR3 size: 14 residues. Germline V gene data show CDR1 as SGDLS and CDR2 as YYNGEE. Losses at the gene ends were 4 bases for V and 9 bases for J; bases not matched to a gene: 6. CDR3 sequence: CASSSGQGAAPQHF. CDR3 in DNA: TGTGCCAGCAGCTCCGGACAGGGGGCTGCGCCCCAGCATTTT.